This T cell receptor beta chain appears in the sequencing data of a study of T cell repertoires in cytomegalovirus infection. Notes on this clonotype: Its antigen is unidentified.

TCRdb fed the reads into MiXCR, producing one record per CDR3 protein. The sample lists 550,000 to 850,000 distinct CDR3 sequences; around a third were seen once. The specimen comprised cultured PBMCs, sampled from culture after CMV antigen stimulation. The source is a human donor in good health (CMV status not recorded). Some clones in this sample may be carry-over from other donors' samples.

This chain's CDR3 is CASSPRGAGVFTDTQYF. CDR3 nucleotide sequence: TGTGCCAGCAGCCCTCGAGGAGCGGGAGTGTTCACAGATACGCAGTATTTT. This chain uses TRBV5-4 with TRBJ2-3; the match to TRBD2 covers 8 bases. The CDR3 is made up of 17 amino acids. With V trimmed by 4 bases and J by 2 bases, 12 bases remained unmatched. Per germline, CDR1 SGHNT and CDR2 YYREEE (reference sequence).